This TCR beta chain was sequenced for a study of blood T cell repertoires in COVID-19. Study in general: PBMCs, B-cell-depleted T cells, or T cells provided the cDNA or gDNA that made up the material.

Residents of about two dozen US areas, aged roughly 18 to 95 years, made up the participants. Participants reported their clinical history, and cohort assignment relied on those reports. With 10 bases removed from V and 7 bases from J, the gap between germline ends came to 19 bases. CDR3 length: 13 residues. Per germline, CDR1 SGHNT and CDR2 YENEEA. Methods used by the authors: Nucleated cell counts were estimated from reference gene primer amplification. Libraries were prepared by immunoSEQ multiplex PCR; TCRdb keeps only in-frame clonotypes and omits some of them. Clone size and V and J calls were adopted from that table, with D and trimming inferred from the DNA. The data show about 310,000 clones, with almost 90% seen just once and around 4.5% held by the top ten.

This receptor was taken from a young woman with acute COVID-19. The sample comprised PBMCs or T cells enriched from blood (not recorded which). The chain employs TRBV11-3 and TRBJ1-1; D might be TRBD1 (5 bases). The CDR3 sequence is CATLQEPLSEAFF. DNA of the CDR3: TGTGCCACCTTACAGGAGCCTTTAAGTGAAGCTTTCTTT.